Listed below are T cell receptor beta chains from one sample, sequenced in a study of blood T cell repertoires in COVID-19. Clones were sequenced by immunoSEQ multiplex PCR, and TCRdb holds only the in-frame ones, with some missing. The sample shows 300,000 to 450,000 clones, approximately 90% of them seen only once. The sequencing input was PBMCs or T cells enriched from blood (not recorded which). These receptors all stem from a man between 18 and 35 years old who had recovered from COVID-19. Both conserved end residues are part of each CDR3. A D gene is named only where the DNA matches it firmly. Size values are once, few and many counts, or a class for expanded clones, and some rows have none.

clone_size	d_call	v_call	j_call	cdr3_nt	cdr3_aa
once	NA	TRBV7-2	TRBJ1-5	TGTGCCAGCAGCTTATGGGGCGGATTTGGCAATCAGCCCCAGCATTTT	CASSLWGGFGNQPQHF
NA	NA	TRBV5-1	TRBJ1-1	TGCGCCAGCAGCTTTTTGTCCCGGGGTACTGAAGCTTTCTTT	CASSFLSRGTEAFF
NA	TRBD1	TRBV6-5	TRBJ2-2	TGTGCCAGCAGTTACCTAGTACAGGGGACCGGGGAGCTGTTTTTT	CASSYLVQGTGELFF
NA	NA	TRBV9	TRBJ2-1	TGTGCCAGCAGCAAGATGGACAGCCAGAACACATACAATGAGCAGTTCTTC	CASSKMDSQNTYNEQFF
NA	TRBD2	TRBV4-3	TRBJ2-7	TGCGCCAGCAGCCAACGACTAGCGGGACCCTACGAGCAGTACTTC	CASSQRLAGPYEQYF
NA	NA	TRBV28	TRBJ2-7	TGTGCCAGTCTCCTCACCGCAGCAGGTTCCTACGAGCAGTACTTC	CASLLTAAGSYEQYF
once	TRBD2	TRBV4-1	TRBJ2-7	TGCGCCAGCAGCCAACCGACAGCGGGAACCTACGAGCAGTACTTC	CASSQPTAGTYEQYF
NA	TRBD2	TRBV19	TRBJ2-1	TGTGCCAGTACCCGACTAGCGGCTGCTCACAATGAGCAGTTCTTC	CASTRLAAAHNEQFF
NA	TRBD1	TRBV5-1	TRBJ2-1	TGCGCCAGCAGCTCGGGACAGGGGGATGAGCAGTTCTTC	CASSSGQGDEQFF
NA	TRBD1	TRBV5-6	TRBJ1-4	TGTGCCAGCAGCTTCGGACAGGGCGAAAAAACGGAGGTTTTT	CASSFGQGEKTEVF
NA	NA	TRBV4-2	TRBJ2-2	TGTGCCAGCAGCCCCGAGTTTAACGCGAACACCGGGGAGCTGTTTTTT	CASSPEFNANTGELFF
NA	TRBD2	TRBV2	TRBJ2-7	TGTGCCAGCAGCGGGAGGGCCGCCTACGAGCAGTACTTC	CASSGRAAYEQYF
NA	NA	TRBV7-6	TRBJ1-6	TGTGCCAGCAGTCCTGGGGGCAGGAATTCACCCCTCCACTTT	CASSPGGRNSPLHF
NA	NA	TRBV5-1	TRBJ1-4	TGCGCCAGCAGCTTGGGGGCTGGGGAGGAAAAACTGTTTTTT	CASSLGAGEEKLFF
NA	TRBD2	TRBV3-1/TRBV3-2	TRBJ2-1	TGTGCCAGCAGCCAAACACAACTAGCGGGGGAAAACAATGAGCAGTTCTTC	CASSQTQLAGENNEQFF
NA	NA	TRBV28	TRBJ1-2	TGTGCCAGCGTTCAGACTAACTATGGCTACACCTTC	CASVQTNYGYTF
NA	NA	TRBV29-1	TRBJ1-2	TGCAGCGTTGTTGTGTCCGGAGAGGGCTATGGCTACACCTTC	CSVVVSGEGYGYTF
NA	TRBD1	TRBV6-6	TRBJ2-7	TGTGCCAGCAGTCCACGGACAGGGGGCTATCAGGGGCGTACGAGGGAGCAGTACTTC	CASSPRTGGYQGRTREQYF
NA	TRBD2	TRBV5-1	TRBJ2-3	TGCGCCAGCAGCTTGGATTACGGGACTAGCGGGGGGGCCCGGACAGATACGCAGTATTTT	CASSLDYGTSGGARTDTQYF
NA	NA	TRBV5-1	TRBJ1-3	TGCGCCAGCAGCTTTGGAGGCTACTCTGGAAACACCATATATTTT	CASSFGGYSGNTIYF
NA	TRBD1	TRBV28	TRBJ2-1	TGTGCCAGCAGTTTGACAGGGGGCCCCTACAATGAGCAGTTCTTC	CASSLTGGPYNEQFF
NA	NA	TRBV6-2/TRBV6-3	TRBJ2-1	TGTGCCAGCAGTTATTCGAGCTCCTACAATGAGCAGTTCTTC	CASSYSSSYNEQFF
NA	TRBD2	TRBV9	TRBJ2-3	TGTGCCAGCAGCACCCCGAGGAGGTCTAGCGGATACACAGATACGCAGTATTTT	CASSTPRRSSGYTDTQYF
NA	NA	TRBV2	TRBJ1-3	TGTGCCAGCCGGGTTCTTGGAAACACCATATATTTT	CASRVLGNTIYF
NA	NA	TRBV2	TRBJ1-5	TGTGCCAGCAGTGGGACAGCTAATAGCAATCAGCCCCAGCATTTT	CASSGTANSNQPQHF
NA	NA	TRBV29-1	TRBJ2-5	TGCAGCGTCGCACAACTACAACAGACCCAGTACTTC	CSVAQLQQTQYF